Listed here are 20 T cell receptor beta chains from one sample, sequenced in a study of OX40 agonist ivuxolimab in advanced cancers. Method: immunoSEQ multiplex PCR; TCRdb's copy keeps in-frame clones and lacks some. The sample holds about 17,000 clones, around 69% seen once. The input for sequencing was CD4+ or CD8+ T cells sorted from blood, taken in a trial of the OX40 agonist ivuxolimab. The origin of the receptors is an adult with an advanced solid tumor such as melanoma, head and neck, liver or kidney cancer.

The V gene is TRBV6-1, the J gene TRBJ2-5; D may correspond to TRBD1 or TRBD2 (5 bases each). The germline CDR1 and CDR2 sequences are MNHNS and SASEGT. Trimming took 5 bases from V and 7 from J, leaving 20 bases between them. The CDR3 is 15 residues long. In DNA form, the CDR3 reads TGTGCCAGCAGTCAAGAATCGGGACCCCGGGGGACCCAGTACTTC. This codes for CASSQESGPRGTQYF.

The V and J genes are TRBV30 and TRBJ1-2, with D possibly TRBD1 on 5 matching bases. Germline loops: CDR1 GTSNPN, CDR2 SVGIG (reference sequence). The CDR3 covers 15 residues. Trimming cost V 1 base and J 8 bases, with 20 bases left between them. The CDR3 bases are TGTGCCTGGAGTGGGACTTCCGGGACGCTCGAAGGCTACACCTTC. This sequence encodes CAWSGTSGTLEGYTF.

The chain joins TRBV27 to TRBJ1-1; TRBD1 might be the D (5 bases). V gave up 2 bases and J gave up 1 base, with 8 bases separating them. The CDR3 totals 14 residues. Germline V gives CDR1 MNHEY, CDR2 SMNVEV (reference sequence). Written as DNA, the CDR3 is TGTGCCAGCAGTTTAGAGGGGAGGAACACTGAAGCTTTCTTT. It encodes CASSLEGRNTEAFF.

This clone showed up just a few times. The genes are TRBV2 and TRBJ2-6, with TRBD1 matching over 10 bases. Per germline, CDR1 SNHLY and CDR2 FYNNEI. J was trimmed by 2 bases and V by 4 bases; bases with no gene match: 2. This CDR3 contains 16 residues. The CDR3 DNA reads TGTGCCAGCAGTGGACAGGGGGCAACTGGGGCCAACGTCCTGACTTTC. Its protein product is CASSGQGATGANVLTF. Full variable domain (rest looked up from reference TRBV2 and TRBJ2-6): EPEVTQTPSHQVTQMGQEVILRCVPISNHLYFYWYRQILGQKVEFLVSFYNNEISEKSEIFDDQFSVERPDGSNFTLKIRSTKLEDSAMYFCASSGQGATGANVLTFGAGSRLTVL.

This chain links TRBV10-1 with TRBJ2-2, with TRBD2 matching 9 bases. Looked up from germline, CDR1 is WNHNN and CDR2 is SYGVQD (reference sequence). V shed 7 bases and J 1 base; nucleotides not matched to a gene: 1. The length of the CDR3 is 14 residues. The CDR3 loop reads CASTTSGNTGELFF. CDR3 nucleotides: TGCGCCAGCACGACTAGCGGGAACACCGGGGAGCTGTTTTTT.

The V call is TRBV4-3, the J call TRBJ2-3; D unclear. Germline V gene lookup returns CDR1 LGHNA and CDR2 YSLEER. V was cut by 0 bases and J by 0 bases, with 16 bases left in between. The CDR3 consists of 18 residues. This CDR3 reads CASSQDRSRWESTDTQYF. CDR3 nucleotide sequence: TGCGCCAGCAGCCAAGATAGATCGAGGTGGGAAAGCACAGATACGCAGTATTTT.

CDR3 in amino acids: CASSGGVLALYNEQFF. The DNA for the CDR3 is TGTGCCAGCAGTGGAGGGGTACTAGCGCTTTACAATGAGCAGTTCTTC. The chain recombines TRBV9 with TRBJ2-1, with 7 bases aligning to TRBD2. This CDR3 comprises 16 residues. Per the germline V gene, CDR1 is SGDLS and CDR2 is YYNGEE. V was pared by 5 bases and J by 4 bases, with 12 bases of the junction left unmatched.

The chain uses TRBV7-3 and TRBJ2-1; TRBD1 agrees at 10 bases. Germline V lookup: CDR1 SGHTA, CDR2 FQGTGA. The CDR3 sequence is 16 residues long. V shed 5 bases, J shed 2 bases, and the junction held 6 bases outside the gene matches. The CDR3 here is CASSPRDRGPYNEQFF. The CDR3 DNA reads as TGTGCCAGCAGCCCTCGGGACAGGGGCCCCTACAATGAGCAGTTCTTC.

The chain combines TRBV6-5 with TRBJ2-1; D is perhaps TRBD2 (6 bases). The germline CDR1 and CDR2 sequences are MNHEY and SVGAGI. This CDR3 comprises 16 residues. Trimming stripped 0 bases from V and 4 bases from J, with 13 bases between. The CDR3 spells CASSYSWSGSYNEQFF. The CDR3, as DNA: TGTGCCAGCAGTTACTCTTGGTCCGGGAGTTACAATGAGCAGTTCTTC.

The rearrangement uses TRBV19 and TRBJ2-1, with TRBD2 as a possible D gene (6 bases). The germline V gene encodes CDR1 LNHDA and CDR2 SQIVND (reference sequence). The germline V and J ends were trimmed by 4 bases and 0 bases, with 13 bases remaining between them. The CDR3 length is 16 residues. CDR3 DNA sequence: TGTGCCAGTAGTAACCCGCGGGGTAGCTCCTACAATGAGCAGTTCTTC. Encoded protein: CASSNPRGSSYNEQFF.

This rearrangement joins TRBV14 to TRBJ2-7, with D perhaps TRBD1 (5 bases). CDR1 is SGHDN and CDR2 is FVKESK in the germline V gene. Between the trimmed V and J ends, which lost 2 bases and 2 bases, there was a span of 16 bases. This CDR3 spans 16 amino acids. As DNA, the CDR3 is TGTGCCAGCAGCCAATTGGTGACAGATAATCCCTACGAGCAGTACTTC. This sequence encodes CASSQLVTDNPYEQYF.

The chain is built from TRBV30 and TRBJ2-7; possible D gene TRBD2, 6 bases. V shed 4 bases and J shed 0 bases, with 13 bases lying between them. The CDR3 covers 14 residues. The germline V gene encodes CDR1 GTSNPN and CDR2 SVGIG (reference sequence). CDR3 coding DNA: TGTGCCTGGACCGGGGAGGAGAGCTCCTACGAGCAGTACTTC. This translates into CAWTGEESSYEQYF.

The CDR3 bases are TGTGCCAGCAGCCGGCGGGGCCTTAGCTCCTACGAGCAGTACTTC. Translation: CASSRRGLSSYEQYF. The chain uses TRBV13 and TRBJ2-7, with D perhaps TRBD2 (6 bases). The CDR3 consists of 15 residues. The V end lost 5 bases, the J end lost 0 bases, and 14 bases lay between the germline ends. Germline V gene data show CDR1 as PRHDT and CDR2 as FYEKMQ (reference sequence).

This chain joins TRBV7-9 and TRBJ2-7, with 9 bases fitting TRBD1. V lost 5 bases to trimming and J lost 3 bases; unmatched junction nucleotides: 5. The CDR3 extends over 14 amino acids. The germline CDR1 and CDR2 sequences are SEHNR and FQNEAQ (reference sequence). The CDR3 sequence: CASSPGTGLYEQYF. In DNA form, the CDR3 reads TGTGCCAGCAGCCCCGGGACAGGGCTCTACGAGCAGTACTTC.

CDR3 nucleotides: TGCGCCAGCTCCCTAGGGCGGGCCTCTAGCACAGATACGCAGTATTTT. Translation: CASSLGRASSTDTQYF. The V and J genes are TRBV10-1 and TRBJ2-3, with D tentatively TRBD2 (5 bases). The CDR3 contains 16 residues. Germline-derived CDR1 and CDR2 are WNHNN and SYGVQD (reference sequence). Deletions cut 8 bases from V and 0 bases from J, with 18 bases between.

The rearrangement joins TRBV11-2 to TRBJ2-7; possible D gene TRBD1, 6 bases. Trimming took 4 bases from V and 0 from J, leaving 16 bases between them. CDR3 length equals 16 residues. Per germline, CDR1 SGHAT and CDR2 FQNNGV. The CDR3 is CASSSVPRDTSYEQYF. In DNA form, the CDR3 reads TGTGCCAGCAGCTCAGTTCCCCGGGACACCTCCTACGAGCAGTACTTC.

The chain employs TRBV10-1 and TRBJ2-1, with 7 nucleotides matching TRBD2. Germline values: CDR1 WNHNN, CDR2 SYGVQD (reference sequence). This CDR3 contains 18 residues. The V segment lost 10 bases and the J segment 0 bases; nucleotides outside the gene matches: 18. The CDR3: CAIREANTARSSYNEQFF. CDR3 nucleotides: TGCGCCATTCGGGAGGCGAATACGGCTCGGAGCTCCTACAATGAGCAGTTCTTC.

The rearrangement uses TRBV6-1 and TRBJ2-7; D perhaps matches TRBD2 (6 bases). From germline, CDR1 is MNHNS and CDR2 SASEGT. This CDR3 is 14 amino acids long. Trimming took 5 bases from V and 0 from J, leaving 11 bases between them. The CDR3 bases are TGTGCCAGCAGTCCTACGGGAGTCTCCTACGAGCAGTACTTC. This sequence encodes CASSPTGVSYEQYF.

By sample share, this clone is medium-sized (0.01 to 0.1%). The chain employs TRBV11-3 and TRBJ2-6; no firm D call. This CDR3 is 14 amino acids long. The V end lost 9 bases, the J end lost 0 bases, and 9 bases lay between the germline ends. Germline CDR1 and CDR2: SGHNT and YENEEA. The CDR3 DNA reads as TGTGCCAGTCGGTCGGGCTCTGGGGCCAACGTCCTGACTTTC. Residues: CASRSGSGANVLTF.

V gene TRBV5-1 combines with J gene TRBJ2-1, with no clear D. Germline lookup yields CDR1 SGHRS and CDR2 YFSETQ. The CDR3 is 13 residues long. Trimming removed 0 bases at V and 6 bases at J, with 7 bases between. CDR3 residues: CASSLEWGNEQFF. For the CDR3, the DNA is TGCGCCAGCAGCTTGGAGTGGGGCAATGAGCAGTTCTTC. Variable domain in full (rest from reference TRBV5-1 and TRBJ2-1): KAGVTQTPRYLIKTRGQQVTLSCSPISGHRSVSWYQQTPGQGLQFLFEYFSETQRNKGNFPGRFSGRQFSNSRSEMNVSTLELGDSALYLCASSLEWGNEQFFGPGTRLTVL.